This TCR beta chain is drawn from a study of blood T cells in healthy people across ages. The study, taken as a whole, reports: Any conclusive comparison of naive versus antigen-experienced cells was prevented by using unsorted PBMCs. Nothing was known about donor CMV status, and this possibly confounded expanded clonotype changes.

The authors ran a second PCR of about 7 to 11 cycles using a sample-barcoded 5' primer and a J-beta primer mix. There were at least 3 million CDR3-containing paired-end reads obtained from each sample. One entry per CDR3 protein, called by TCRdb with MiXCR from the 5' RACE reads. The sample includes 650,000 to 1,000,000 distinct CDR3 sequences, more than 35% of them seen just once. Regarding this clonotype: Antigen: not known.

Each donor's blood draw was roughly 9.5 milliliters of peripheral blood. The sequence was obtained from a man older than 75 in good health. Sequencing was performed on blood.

The CDR3 DNA sequence: TGTGCCATCAGTGAGTCTCCAGGGGCGTCGATGACCAATGAGCAGTTCTTC. Translating it yields CAISESPGASMTNEQFF. The gene calls are TRBV10-3 and TRBJ2-1, with D perhaps matching TRBD1 (6 bases). Germline assignment: CDR1 ENHRY and CDR2 SYGVKD. This CDR3 has 17 residues. Trimming pared 0 bases from V and 6 bases from J, leaving 18 bases between.